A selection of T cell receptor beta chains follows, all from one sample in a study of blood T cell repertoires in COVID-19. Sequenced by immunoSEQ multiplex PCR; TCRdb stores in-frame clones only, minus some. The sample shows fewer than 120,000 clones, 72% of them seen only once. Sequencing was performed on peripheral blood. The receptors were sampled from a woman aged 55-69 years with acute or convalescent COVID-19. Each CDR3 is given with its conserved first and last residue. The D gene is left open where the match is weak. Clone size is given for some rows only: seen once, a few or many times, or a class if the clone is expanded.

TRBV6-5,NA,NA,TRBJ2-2,TGTGCCAGCAGTTTCACCGGCACAGGGAACACCGGGGAGCTGTTTTTT,CASSFTGTGNTGELFF
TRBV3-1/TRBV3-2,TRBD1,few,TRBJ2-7,TGTGCCAGCAGCCAACCGGGACAGGGGTACGAGCAGTACTTC,CASSQPGQGYEQYF
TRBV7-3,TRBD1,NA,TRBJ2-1,TGTGCCAGCAGCTTAGAGGGGGCGAGGGATGAGCAGTTCTTC,CASSLEGARDEQFF
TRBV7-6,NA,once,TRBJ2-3,TGTGCCAGCAGCTCCGCCAGCGTTGGGACAGATACGCAGTATTTT,CASSSASVGTDTQYF
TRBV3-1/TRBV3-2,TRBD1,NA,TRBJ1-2,TGTGCCAGCAGCCGAGAGGGGGCGCGTGGCTACACCTTC,CASSREGARGYTF
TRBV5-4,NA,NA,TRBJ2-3,TGTGCCAGCAGCTTAGGAACAAAGACTACAGATACGCAGTATTTT,CASSLGTKTTDTQYF
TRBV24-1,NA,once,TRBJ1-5,TGTGCCACCAGTGGCTCGGACAGAGCAAATCAGCCCCAGCATTTT,CATSGSDRANQPQHF
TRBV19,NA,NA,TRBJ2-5,TGTGCCAGTAGCCCACCGACAGGCAGCGGGAAGGAGACCCAGTACTTC,CASSPPTGSGKETQYF
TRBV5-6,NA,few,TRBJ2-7,TGTGCCAGCAGCTTGGGGGTTACTAACCCCTACGAGCAGTACTTC,CASSLGVTNPYEQYF
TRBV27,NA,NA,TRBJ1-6,TGTGCCAGCAGACAGGACCCGCTATCACCCCTCCACTTT,CASRQDPLSPLHF
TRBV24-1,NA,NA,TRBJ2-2,TGTGCCACCAGTGAAAGCGGACCCACCGGGGAGCTGTTTTTT,CATSESGPTGELFF
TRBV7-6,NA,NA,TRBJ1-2,TGTGCCAGCAGCTTATCGGGAAGTTCGGGCTACACCTTC,CASSLSGSSGYTF
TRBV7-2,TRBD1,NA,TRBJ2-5,TGTGCCAGCAGCTTACCCAGACAGGGATACCAAGAGACCCAGTACTTC,CASSLPRQGYQETQYF
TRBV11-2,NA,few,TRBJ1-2,TGTGCCAGCAGCTTAAGTACTTCTAACTATGGCTACACCTTC,CASSLSTSNYGYTF
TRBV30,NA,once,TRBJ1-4,TGTGCCTTGGAAGGGGGTAGGAATGAAAAACTGTTTTTT,CALEGGRNEKLFF
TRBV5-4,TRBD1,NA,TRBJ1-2,TGTGCCAGCAGCTTTGCCGGACAGGACTATGGCTACACCTTC,CASSFAGQDYGYTF
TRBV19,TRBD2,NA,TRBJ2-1,TGTGCCAGTAGTTTACTAGCGGGGGGGTTAAATGAGCAGTTCTTC,CASSLLAGGLNEQFF
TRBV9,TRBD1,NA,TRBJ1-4,TGTGCCAGCAGCCCGGGACAGAGGGTTGAAAAACTGTTTTTT,CASSPGQRVEKLFF
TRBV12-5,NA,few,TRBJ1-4,TGTGCTAGTGGTTTGGGTCCCCGAGGAGGAAAACTGTTTTTT,CASGLGPRGGKLFF
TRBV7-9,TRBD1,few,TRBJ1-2,TGTGCCAGCAGCCGACGACAGGGAACCTATGGCTACACCTTC,CASSRRQGTYGYTF
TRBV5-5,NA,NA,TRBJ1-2,TGTGCCAGCAGCGGCGTGCGGGCCCGCTACACCTTC,CASSGVRARYTF
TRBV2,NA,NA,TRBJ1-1,TGTGCCAGCAGTTTAATGGCAGATAAAGCTTTCTTT,CASSLMADKAFF
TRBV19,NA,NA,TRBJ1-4,TGTGCCAGTAGCCATTACAGGGCTTCTAATGAAAAACTGTTTTTT,CASSHYRASNEKLFF
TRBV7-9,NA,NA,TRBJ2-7,TGTGCCAGCAGCCCCTTTGGTGTTAATCGAGGACTTAACTCCTACGAGCAGTACTTC,CASSPFGVNRGLNSYEQYF
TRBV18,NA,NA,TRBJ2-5,TGTGCCAGCTCACCTGGGACAACGAAAGAGACCCAGTACTTC,CASSPGTTKETQYF
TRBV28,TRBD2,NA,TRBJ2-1,TGTGCCAGCACCACGGGGGGACTCTCCTACAATGAGCAGTTCTTC,CASTTGGLSYNEQFF
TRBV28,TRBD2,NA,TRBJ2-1,TGTGCCAGCAGTTTCCGAGCGGGGGGTTTCAATGAGCAGTTCTTC,CASSFRAGGFNEQFF
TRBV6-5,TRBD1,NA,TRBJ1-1,TGTGCCAGCAACCGACAGGGGGCTGACACTGAAGCTTTCTTT,CASNRQGADTEAFF
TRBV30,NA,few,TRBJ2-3,TGTGCCTGGAGTGATGGAGAGACTTTGAGGCCTGATACGCAGTATTTT,CAWSDGETLRPDTQYF
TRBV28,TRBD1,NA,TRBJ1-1,TGTGCCAGCAGTCCCCTCGGCCAGGGGGGCACTGAAGCTTTCTTT,CASSPLGQGGTEAFF
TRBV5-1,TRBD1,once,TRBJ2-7,TGCGCCAGCAGCCTGGACAGGGATCGCTACGAGCAGTACTTC,CASSLDRDRYEQYF